Shown below are 24 T cell receptor beta chains from a single sample sequenced in a study of T cell responses to AZD1222 COVID-19 vaccine. This table comes from immunoSEQ multiplex PCR, and its TCRdb copy is limited to in-frame clones, with some not included. The repertoire holds under 50,000 clones, roughly 78% seen once, with roughly 22% in the top ten. This sample comprised peripheral blood, obtained 28 days after the second dose of the MenACWY control vaccine. These receptors came from an adult who received the MenACWY meningococcal vaccine as a control.

The chain carries TRBV2 and TRBJ2-1; D might be TRBD2 (6 bases). Trimming pared 1 base from V and 7 bases from J, leaving 11 bases between. The CDR3 loop spans 14 amino acids. The V gene's germline CDR1 is SNHLY and CDR2 FYNNEI. The CDR3 nucleotides read TGTGCCAGCAGTGAAGGGACTAAGTTGAATGAGCAGTTCTTC. Translating gives CASSEGTKLNEQFF.

The rearrangement uses TRBV18 and TRBJ2-1; tentative D call: TRBD1 (5 bases). V was pared by 2 bases and J by 4 bases, with 12 bases between. The CDR3 is 15 amino acids. Looked up from germline, CDR1 is KGHSH and CDR2 is LQKENI. The DNA of the CDR3 is TGTGCCAGCTCACCAAGGGGAATAATTTACAATGAGCAGTTCTTC. Translating it yields CASSPRGIIYNEQFF.

This rearrangement joins TRBV5-1 to TRBJ2-5; tentative D call: TRBD2 (5 bases). V was cut by 7 bases and J by 8 bases, with 9 bases left in between. The CDR3 length is 10 residues. Germline CDR1 reads SGHRS; CDR2 reads YFSETQ. CDR3 sequence: CASGGPTQYF. In DNA form, the CDR3 reads TGCGCCAGCGGCGGGCCCACCCAGTACTTC.

Note on this clone: This sample includes further DNA sequences coding for the same CDR3. This chain joins TRBV9 and TRBJ2-7; TRBD1 is a possible D gene (6 bases). V lost 3 bases and J lost 3, with 10 bases in between. The CDR3 loop spans 13 amino acids. From germline, CDR1 is SGDLS and CDR2 YYNGEE. CDR3 DNA: TGTGCCAGCAGCGGGACAGCGGACTACGAGCAGTACTTC. Protein: CASSGTADYEQYF.

This chain links TRBV11-2 with TRBJ2-7, with D perhaps being TRBD1 or TRBD2 (5 bases each). The V and J ends lost 5 bases and 0 bases respectively, with 20 bases between them. This CDR3 contains 17 residues. Germline V gene lookup returns CDR1 SGHAT and CDR2 FQNNGV. Written as DNA, the CDR3 is TGTGCCAGCAGCCCCGATAGCGCCAGACAGCGCTCCTACGAGCAGTACGTC. Amino acid sequence: CASSPDSARQRSYEQYV.

The chain is built from TRBV6-5 and TRBJ1-1; D is perhaps TRBD1 (6 bases). Per the germline V gene, CDR1 is MNHEY and CDR2 is SVGAGI. This CDR3 has 16 residues. The V and J ends lost 4 bases and 3 bases respectively, with 18 bases between them. The CDR3 DNA is TGTGCCAGCAGTTTGGACAGTACAACGAGAGACACTGAAGCTTTCTTT. Translation: CASSLDSTTRDTEAFF.

The rearrangement joins TRBV5-1 to TRBJ1-1; D unclear. V dropped 1 base and J dropped 5 bases, with 12 bases sitting between them. Germline CDR1 reads SGHRS; CDR2 reads YFSETQ. The CDR3 has 14 amino acids. CDR3 sequence: CASSLNIGETEAFF. CDR3 DNA: TGCGCCAGCAGCTTGAATATTGGGGAAACTGAAGCTTTCTTT.

The chain carries TRBV2 and TRBJ1-1; D possibly corresponds to TRBD1 (5 bases). CDR1 is SNHLY, CDR2 FYNNEI, per germline. The CDR3 is 13 residues long. Between the trimmed V and J ends, which lost 10 bases and 1 base, there was a span of 13 bases. This CDR3 reads CATSGAANTEAFF. In DNA, the CDR3 is TGTGCCACCAGCGGGGCAGCGAACACTGAAGCTTTCTTT.

The rearrangement links TRBV19 to TRBJ1-5, with D perhaps matching TRBD1 (5 bases). V was shortened by 5 bases and J by 3 bases, with 20 bases between the two germline ends. Germline-derived CDR1 and CDR2 are LNHDA and SQIVND (reference sequence). This CDR3 has 17 amino acids. This chain's CDR3 is CASSSRRDSSFNQPQHF. The CDR3 DNA reads as TGTGCCAGTAGTTCCCGGCGGGACTCCAGTTTCAATCAGCCCCAGCATTTT.

CDR3 residues: CSASGGRNTGELFF. The DNA for the CDR3 is TGCAGTGCTAGTGGCGGGAGGAACACCGGGGAGCTGTTTTTT. V usage is TRBV20-1 and J usage is TRBJ2-2; 7 bases align to TRBD2. This CDR3 comprises 14 residues. CDR1 is DFQATT and CDR2 is SNEGSKA in the germline V gene (reference sequence). With 3 bases clipped from V and 1 base from J, the junction kept 2 bases outside the gene matches.

The gene calls are TRBV27 and TRBJ1-2; possible D gene TRBD1, 6 bases. The CDR3 consists of 15 residues. V was cut by 0 bases and J by 4 bases, with 12 bases left in between. Per the germline V gene, CDR1 is MNHEY and CDR2 is SMNVEV (reference sequence). CDR3 in DNA: TGTGCCAGCAGTTTATCGGACAGCAACCTCTATGGCTACACCTTC. Encoded protein: CASSLSDSNLYGYTF.

V usage is TRBV5-1 and J usage is TRBJ2-7, with a tentative D call TRBD1 (6 bases). Germline V gene data show CDR1 as SGHRS and CDR2 as YFSETQ. The CDR3 length is 14 residues. V lost 0 bases to trimming and J lost 7 bases, with 14 bases between them. CDR3 residues: CASSLDEGRGEQYF. DNA of the CDR3: TGCGCCAGCAGCTTGGATGAGGGCAGGGGAGAGCAGTACTTC.

The V and J genes are TRBV6-5 and TRBJ1-2; a weak D match, TRBD1 (6 bases). Germline-derived CDR1 and CDR2 are MNHEY and SVGAGI. Deletions cut 6 bases from V and 2 bases from J, with 16 bases between. The CDR3 loop spans 15 amino acids. The CDR3 nucleotides are TGTGCCAGCAGAGTCCAGGGGTCTGCGAACTATGGCTACACCTTC. As protein: CASRVQGSANYGYTF.

The CDR3 DNA is TGTGCCAGCAGTTCGGGACAGGGCAATCAGCCCCAGCATTTT. Amino acid sequence: CASSSGQGNQPQHF. The chain carries TRBV27 and TRBJ1-5; the match to TRBD1 covers 8 bases. V lost 4 bases to trimming and J lost 2 bases; unmatched junction nucleotides: 1. The CDR3 is 14 amino acids. Germline CDR1 and CDR2: MNHEY and SMNVEV (reference sequence).

The V and J genes are TRBV3-1 (or the pseudogene TRBV3-2) and TRBJ1-1, with a tentative D call TRBD1 (5 bases). Germline V gives CDR1 LGHDT, CDR2 YNNKEL (reference sequence). This CDR3 contains 13 residues. V lost 5 bases to trimming and J lost 1 base, with 8 bases between them. CDR3 DNA: TGTGCCAGCAGCAGGAGGGGGAACACTGAAGCTTTCTTT. Translation gives CASSRRGNTEAFF.

This clone was detected once. This chain joins TRBV5-1 and TRBJ1-1; D gene unclear. The CDR3 covers 13 residues. The V and J ends lost 0 bases and 1 base respectively, with 4 bases between them. Germline V gene lookup returns CDR1 SGHRS and CDR2 YFSETQ. CDR3 amino acids: CASSLGGNTEAFF. The CDR3 bases are TGCGCCAGCAGCTTGGGAGGGAACACTGAAGCTTTCTTT.

Points on this clone: Possible read error: a much larger clone is one base away. This sample includes further DNA sequences coding for the same CDR3. The chain is built from TRBV3-1 (or the pseudogene TRBV3-2) and TRBJ2-2, with 8 bases identical to TRBD2. Germline CDR1 is LGHDT and CDR2 is YNNKEL (reference sequence). Trimming at V came to 5 bases and at J to 8 bases, leaving 10 bases not matched to a gene. The CDR3 is made up of 15 amino acids. CDR3 in amino acids: CASSSRGGAGGELFF. CDR3 DNA sequence: TGTGCCAGCAGCTCCCGGGGGGGGGCGGGGGGGGAGCTGTTTTTT.

This chain joins TRBV6-5 and TRBJ1-1; 7 bases are a match to TRBD1. CDR1 MNHEY and CDR2 SVGAGI come from the germline V gene. The CDR3 has 14 amino acids. V was clipped by 5 bases and J by 1 base; unmatched bases: 4. In DNA, the CDR3 is TGTGCCAGCAGTAAGCGGACAGGGAACACTGAAGCTTTCTTT. Its translation: CASSKRTGNTEAFF.

The rearrangement joins TRBV12-3 or TRBV12-4 to TRBJ1-2, with a weak D call TRBD1 (5 bases). This CDR3 has 13 residues. V lost 6 bases to trimming and J lost 4 bases, with 12 bases between them. CDR3 bases: TGTGCCAGCAGCCTGGGACTCGGCTATGGCTACACCTTC. It encodes CASSLGLGYGYTF.

V usage is TRBV10-2 and J usage is TRBJ2-1, with 8 bases fitting TRBD2. The V segment lost 6 bases and the J segment 3 bases; nucleotides outside the gene matches: 1. The CDR3 extends over 13 amino acids. Germline V gene data show CDR1 as WSHSY and CDR2 as SAAADI. The CDR3 loop reads CASRGLDYNEQFF. CDR3 in DNA: TGCGCCAGCAGGGGACTAGACTACAATGAGCAGTTCTTC.

The chain has TRBV2 and TRBJ1-6, with a tentative D call TRBD1 (6 bases). This CDR3 is 16 amino acids long. Germline values: CDR1 SNHLY, CDR2 FYNNEI. Trimming left V 10 bases short and J 6 bases short, with 22 bases between. CDR3 sequence: CATRGGSGASNSPLHF. The CDR3 DNA sequence: TGTGCCACCAGAGGTGGATCGGGGGCAAGTAATTCACCCCTCCACTTT.

V and J are TRBV19 and TRBJ2-3; 8 bases line up with TRBD2. Trimming cost V 0 bases and J 2 bases; bases outside gene matches: 10. Per germline, CDR1 LNHDA and CDR2 SQIVND (reference sequence). The CDR3 is made up of 18 amino acids. The CDR3 loop reads CASSIEGGISGATDTQYF. Written as DNA, the CDR3 is TGTGCCAGTAGTATAGAGGGGGGGATTAGCGGGGCCACAGATACGCAGTATTTT. Full variable domain (outside the CDR3, taken from reference TRBV19 and TRBJ2-3): DGGITQSPKYLFRKEGQNVTLSCEQNLNHDAMYWYRQDPGQGLRLIYYSQIVNDFQKGDIAEGYSVSREKKESFPLTVTSAQKNPTAFYLCASSIEGGISGATDTQYFGPGTRLTVL.

CDR3 nucleotides: TGTGCCAGCAGTGAGGTGATTGGCGGACAGTACTCTTCTAACTATGGCTACACCTTC. This encodes CASSEVIGGQYSSNYGYTF. The rearrangement joins TRBV6-1 to TRBJ1-2; tentative D call: TRBD1 (6 bases). The CDR3 runs 19 residues. V lost 3 bases and J 0 bases, leaving 23 bases between the germline ends. The germline gives CDR1 MNHNS, CDR2 SASEGT.

This clone was seen just once. This sequence joins TRBV27 and TRBJ1-2, with D perhaps TRBD1 (5 bases). This CDR3 region has 15 residues. The germline CDR1 and CDR2 sequences are MNHEY and SMNVEV (reference sequence). V was pared by 1 base and J by 4 bases, with 13 bases between. CDR3 sequence: CASSLYVGAAYGYTF. CDR3 bases: TGTGCCAGCAGTTTATACGTAGGGGCGGCCTATGGCTACACCTTC.